The 12 T cell receptor beta chains in this list originate from one sample, sequenced in a study of T-cell memory formation after mild COVID-19. One entry per CDR3 protein results from TCRdb running MiXCR on the 5' RACE reads. The sample gives 400,000 to 500,000 distinct CDR3 sequences, 20% to 25% of which show up once; around 8.8% is in the top ten. The specimen was PBMCs or a T cell subset sorted from them (not recorded which). These receptors came from an adult woman who had mild COVID-19 (a few samples of this study predate the infection). Cell type and time point are not known.

The V gene is TRBV7-9, the J gene TRBJ1-2; 7 bases are shared with TRBD1. V was clipped by 4 bases and J by 5 bases; unmatched bases: 7. CDR1 and CDR2 from the germline V gene are SEHNR and FQNEAQ (reference sequence). This CDR3 comprises 14 residues. This CDR3 reads CASSSGTVFYGYTF. CDR3 DNA: TGTGCCAGCAGCTCCGGGACAGTCTTTTATGGCTACACCTTC.

The chain employs TRBV20-1 and TRBJ2-7, with a tentative D call TRBD1 (6 bases). The V gene lost 0 bases and the J gene lost 6 bases, with 15 bases spanning the gap. Germline V gives CDR1 DFQATT, CDR2 SNEGSKA (reference sequence). The CDR3 length is 14 residues. CDR3 DNA: TGCAGTGCTAGAGACAGGGGACGGGCCAGCGAGCAGTACTTC. Its protein product is CSARDRGRASEQYF.

The sample holds a few counts of this clonotype. V usage is TRBV5-1 and J usage is TRBJ2-1, with 15 bases identical to TRBD2. Unmatched junction bases numbered 7, after V lost 4 bases and J lost 5 bases. Germline V gene sequence: CDR1 SGHRS, CDR2 YFSETQ. The CDR3 covers 17 residues. The CDR3 region has the DNA TGCGCCAGCAGCCTAGGGACTAGCGGGAGGTCTAACAATGAGCAGTTCTTC. Amino acids: CASSLGTSGRSNNEQFF.

The V call is TRBV4-2, the J call TRBJ1-2; unclear D gene. The CDR3 length is 14 residues. V dropped 0 bases and J dropped 3 bases, with 8 bases sitting between them. Germline V gene data show CDR1 as LGHNA and CDR2 as YNFKEQ. CDR3 residues: CASSQDPDYYGYTF. The CDR3 region has the DNA TGTGCCAGCAGCCAAGATCCCGACTACTATGGCTACACCTTC.

This clonotype was seen a few times. The J gene is TRBJ1-1, the V gene TRBV11-3; D is possibly TRBD1 (6 bases). V was clipped by 5 bases and J by 5 bases, with 18 bases between them. CDR3 length equals 15 residues. Germline V gives CDR1 SGHNT, CDR2 YENEEA. The chain's CDR3 is CASSPRTERNTEAFF. CDR3 in DNA: TGTGCCAGCAGCCCCCGGACAGAGAGAAATACTGAAGCTTTCTTT.

The rearrangement joins TRBV27 to TRBJ2-7; TRBD2 agrees at 14 bases. The CDR3 is 17 amino acids. The V and J ends lost 6 bases and 3 bases, in that order; junction bases with no gene match: 10. Germline CDR1 reads MNHEY; CDR2 reads SMNVEV (reference sequence). The CDR3 spells CASSRPKGLAGVYEQYF. Here the CDR3 DNA reads TGTGCCAGCAGCAGACCGAAGGGACTAGCGGGAGTCTACGAGCAGTACTTC.

This chain links TRBV20-1 with TRBJ2-7, with TRBD1 matching 7 bases. CDR3 length: 15 residues. Germline CDR1 is DFQATT and CDR2 is SNEGSKA (reference sequence). With 6 bases clipped from V and 0 bases from J, the junction kept 11 bases outside the gene matches. The CDR3: CSASDRVKGSYEQYF. For the CDR3, the DNA is TGCAGTGCGTCCGACAGGGTCAAGGGCTCCTACGAGCAGTACTTC.

The sample holds many counts of this clonotype. The gene calls are TRBV7-9 and TRBJ2-3, with 11 nucleotides matching TRBD2. CDR1 and CDR2 (germline): SEHNR, FQNEAQ (reference sequence). The CDR3 consists of 17 residues. J was trimmed by 7 bases and V by 5 bases; bases with no gene match: 14. The CDR3 sequence is CASSPTRLAGGENTQYF. The CDR3 coding sequence is TGTGCCAGCAGCCCAACCCGATTAGCGGGGGGGGAAAATACGCAGTATTTT.

This clonotype appeared a few times. The chain employs TRBV6-5 and TRBJ2-5, with TRBD2 as a possible D gene (6 bases). Looked up from germline, CDR1 is MNHEY and CDR2 is SVGAGI. The CDR3 runs 14 residues. V was shortened by 2 bases and J by 7 bases, with 14 bases between the two germline ends. CDR3 residues: CASSYAGDLATQYF. CDR3 DNA sequence: TGTGCCAGCAGTTACGCTGGGGACTTAGCGACCCAGTACTTC.

The chain has TRBV20-1 and TRBJ1-2; 9 nucleotides agree with TRBD1. Germline V lookup: CDR1 DFQATT, CDR2 SNEGSKA (reference sequence). Trimming cost V 2 bases and J 4 bases; bases outside gene matches: 8. The CDR3 covers 15 residues. The CDR3 DNA reads as TGCAGTGCTAGATCCCGGGACAGGGAAGGCTATGGCTACACCTTC. Residues: CSARSRDREGYGYTF.

CDR3 amino acids: CASSLWGQGARTEAFF. In nucleotides, the CDR3 is TGTGCCAGCAGCTTATGGGGACAGGGGGCTAGGACTGAAGCTTTCTTT. This chain links TRBV11-2 with TRBJ1-1, with 12 positions matching TRBD1. The junction had 6 bases not matched to a gene; V was cut back by 2 bases and J by 5 bases. The CDR3 is made up of 16 amino acids. CDR1 is SGHAT and CDR2 is FQNNGV in the germline V gene.

This clonotype was observed at least ten times. This rearrangement joins TRBV3-1 to TRBJ1-1; no firm D call. The germline CDR1 and CDR2 sequences are LGHDT and YNNKEL (reference sequence). The V and J ends lost 3 bases and 1 base respectively, with 9 bases between them. The CDR3 loop spans 14 amino acids. CDR3 region: CASSHRQGNTEAFF. CDR3 sequence (DNA): TGTGCCAGCAGCCACAGGCAAGGGAACACTGAAGCTTTCTTT. The complete variable domain, with remaining parts taken from reference TRBV3-1 and TRBJ1-1, reads DTAVSQTPKYLVTQMGNDKSIKCEQNLGHDTMYWYKQDSKKFLKIMFSYNNKELIINETVPNRFSPKSPDKAHLNLHINSLELGDSAVYFCASSHRQGNTEAFFGQGTRLTVV.